The 30 T cell receptor beta chains below were found in one sample sequenced in a study of blood T cell repertoires in COVID-19. Clones were read by immunoSEQ multiplex PCR, and TCRdb kept only the in-frame ones, dropping some. The table has tens of thousands of clones, about 90% seen once; the top ten hold more than 2%. The sample taken for sequencing was peripheral blood. The receptors were sampled from a woman of 80 years or more with COVID-19, enrolled during active disease.

The CDR3 nucleotides are TGCGCCAGCAGTGAGTCGGGGAGGAACACTGAAGCTTTCTTT. Encoded protein: CASSESGRNTEAFF. The chain carries TRBV10-1 and TRBJ1-1; no clear D gene. The ends were cut back, 0 bases at V and 1 base at J, with 6 bases in the middle. This CDR3 is built from 14 residues. CDR1 and CDR2 (germline): WNHNN, SYGVQD (reference sequence).

This chain connects TRBV18 to TRBJ1-3; D not resolved. Per the germline V gene, CDR1 is KGHSH and CDR2 is LQKENI. CDR3 length equals 15 residues. Trimming cost V 2 bases and J 0 bases, with 8 bases left between them. The CDR3 nucleotides read TGTGCCAGCTCACCAGCCGGGGACTCTGGAAACACCATATATTTT. Its protein is CASSPAGDSGNTIYF.

The chain has TRBV5-1 and TRBJ2-5; 12 bases line up with TRBD2. The CDR3 sequence is 15 residues long. The germline gives CDR1 SGHRS, CDR2 YFSETQ. Unmatched junction bases numbered 4, after V lost 2 bases and J lost 5 bases. CDR3 in amino acids: CASSLLAGGLETQYF. CDR3 in DNA: TGCGCCAGCAGCTTACTAGCGGGAGGTTTGGAGACCCAGTACTTC. The whole variable domain, remainder taken from reference TRBV5-1 and TRBJ2-5, is KAGVTQTPRYLIKTRGQQVTLSCSPISGHRSVSWYQQTPGQGLQFLFEYFSETQRNKGNFPGRFSGRQFSNSRSEMNVSTLELGDSALYLCASSLLAGGLETQYFGPGTRLLVL.

This rearrangement joins TRBV9 to TRBJ2-3; the D gene is possibly TRBD2 (6 bases). The CDR3 spans 16 residues. V gave up 3 bases and J gave up 2 bases, with 16 bases separating them. Looked up from germline, CDR1 is SGDLS and CDR2 is YYNGEE. The CDR3 here is CASSEGGGVFTDTQYF. DNA for the CDR3: TGTGCCAGCAGCGAGGGTGGAGGGGTTTTCACAGATACGCAGTATTTT.

The J gene is TRBJ2-7, the V gene TRBV29-1; 8 nucleotides agree with TRBD1. This CDR3 has 13 amino acids. With 6 bases clipped from V and 1 base from J, the junction kept 5 bases outside the gene matches. Germline-derived CDR1 and CDR2 are SQVTM and ANQGSEA. The CDR3 DNA reads as TGCAGCGTCGGACAGGGAAGGTCCTACGAGCAGTACTTC. Residues: CSVGQGRSYEQYF.

This clone was recorded a few times. The chain carries TRBV5-1 and TRBJ1-5; 9 bases are a match to TRBD1. V dropped 4 bases and J dropped 2; count of bases not matched to a gene: 7. This CDR3 region has 16 residues. The germline V gene encodes CDR1 SGHRS and CDR2 YFSETQ. CDR3 DNA: TGCGCCAGCAGCGAGGGCTGGACAGGGGGCAATCAGCCCCAGCATTTT. Amino acid sequence: CASSEGWTGGNQPQHF.

This chain uses TRBV5-4 with TRBJ2-3; 8 nucleotides line up with TRBD1. This CDR3 spans 13 amino acids. CDR1 and CDR2 from the germline V gene are SGHNT and YYREEE (reference sequence). V was clipped by 2 bases and J by 4 bases; unmatched bases: 0. The CDR3 here is CASSLQGADTQYF. The CDR3 DNA is TGTGCCAGCAGCTTACAGGGGGCAGATACGCAGTATTTT.

This rearrangement joins TRBV2 to TRBJ2-5; weak D call: TRBD2 (7 bases). CDR1 is SNHLY, CDR2 FYNNEI, per germline. Trimming removed 3 bases from V and 4 bases from J, with 12 bases in between. There are 14 residues in the CDR3. The CDR3 sequence is CASSEGGLVETQYF. Written as DNA, the CDR3 is TGTGCCAGCAGTGAGGGGGGGCTAGTAGAGACCCAGTACTTC.

The genes are TRBV19 and TRBJ1-3; 8 nucleotides align to TRBD1. The trim removed 3 bases at V and 0 bases at J, leaving 4 bases unmatched. Germline CDR1 LNHDA, CDR2 SQIVND (reference sequence). CDR3 length equals 16 residues. The CDR3 spells CASSITGGRSGNTIYF. The CDR3 region has the DNA TGTGCCAGTAGTATTACAGGGGGGCGCTCTGGAAACACCATATATTTT.

The CDR3 DNA reads as TGTGCCAGCAGTTTCAGGACAACTGGGGCCAACGTCCTGACTTTC. It yields the protein CASSFRTTGANVLTF. The chain has TRBV27 and TRBJ2-6; TRBD1 is a possible D gene (5 bases). The CDR3 contains 15 residues. With 3 bases removed from V and 2 bases from J, the gap between germline ends came to 8 bases. CDR1 and CDR2 (germline): MNHEY, SMNVEV (reference sequence).

The V gene is TRBV2, the J gene TRBJ1-5, with D possibly matching TRBD1 (5 bases). Germline V lookup: CDR1 SNHLY, CDR2 FYNNEI. Trimming cost V 4 bases and J 2 bases, with 12 bases left between them. This CDR3 has 15 amino acids. The CDR3 here is CASSGSGLGNQPQHF. The CDR3 DNA is TGTGCCAGCAGTGGATCAGGGCTTGGCAATCAGCCCCAGCATTTT.

The rearrangement uses TRBV9 and TRBJ2-5, with D maybe TRBD1 (6 bases). Germline CDR1 SGDLS, CDR2 YYNGEE. The CDR3 runs 14 residues. V shed 2 bases and J shed 5 bases, with 13 bases lying between them. CDR3 nucleotide sequence: TGTGCCAGCAGCGTGAGCCAGGGGATTGAGACCCAGTACTTC. It codes for CASSVSQGIETQYF.

V gene TRBV7-3 combines with J gene TRBJ2-1; a weak D match, TRBD1 (6 bases). The V end lost 2 bases, the J end lost 7 bases, and 15 bases lay between the germline ends. This CDR3 contains 15 residues. Germline V gene sequence: CDR1 SGHTA, CDR2 FQGTGA. The CDR3 coding sequence is TGTGCCAGCAGCTTAGGTCCTCCAGGGGAAAATGAGCAGTTCTTC. It translates to CASSLGPPGENEQFF.

The rearrangement joins TRBV6-2 or TRBV6-3 to TRBJ2-7; 10 bases agree with TRBD2. CDR3 length: 18 residues. J lost 4 bases, V lost 5 bases, and 17 bases had no gene match. CDR1 is MNHEY, CDR2 SVGEGT, per germline. CDR3: CASSRRVGLAGVSYEQYF. CDR3 in DNA: TGTGCCAGCAGTCGCCGAGTAGGCCTAGCGGGAGTCTCATACGAGCAGTACTTC.

The rearrangement links TRBV6-6 to TRBJ1-1; TRBD1 is a possible D gene (5 bases). Germline V gives CDR1 MNHNY, CDR2 SVGAGI (reference sequence). The V gene lost 2 bases and the J gene lost 8 bases, with 12 bases spanning the gap. CDR3 length: 13 residues. The CDR3 loop is CASSYGAGSEAFF. The CDR3 bases are TGTGCCAGCAGTTACGGGGCAGGGTCCGAAGCTTTCTTT.

This chain joins TRBV2 and TRBJ1-5, with 9 bases matching TRBD1. J was trimmed by 1 base and V by 11 bases; bases with no gene match: 6. CDR1 is SNHLY, CDR2 FYNNEI, per germline. The CDR3 runs to 14 residues. The CDR3 reads CASTQGASNQPQHF. The CDR3 nucleotides are TGTGCCTCCACACAGGGGGCGAGCAATCAGCCCCAGCATTTT.

In its sample, this clone was seen a few times. As DNA, the CDR3 is TGTGCCAGCTCACCATGGGGGGGCCGGGGGTACGAGCAGTACTTC. Protein product: CASSPWGGRGYEQYF. This chain connects TRBV18 to TRBJ2-7; D is perhaps TRBD2 (7 bases). Germline V gives CDR1 KGHSH, CDR2 LQKENI. V lost 2 bases and J lost 4, with 15 bases in between. The CDR3 consists of 15 residues.

This sequence joins TRBV2 and TRBJ2-7, with D tentatively TRBD2 (5 bases). Germline loops: CDR1 SNHLY, CDR2 FYNNEI. The V end was cut by 7 bases, the J end by 5 bases, with 15 bases between. CDR3 length equals 13 residues. The chain's CDR3 is CASIRGQANEQYF. The DNA of the CDR3 is TGTGCCAGCATTCGAGGGCAGGCCAACGAGCAGTACTTC.

The chain joins TRBV18 to TRBJ2-6; D may be TRBD2 (6 bases). Germline-derived CDR1 and CDR2 are KGHSH and LQKENI. The CDR3 has 15 residues. Deletions cut 0 bases from V and 6 bases from J, with 9 bases between. For the CDR3, the DNA is TGTGCCAGCTCACCACCGGGGACTCCGGCCAACGTCCTGACTTTC. As protein: CASSPPGTPANVLTF.

V is TRBV7-9 and J is TRBJ2-3; 13 bases are shared with TRBD2. The germline V gene has CDR1 SEHNR and CDR2 FQNEAQ (reference sequence). This CDR3 region has 19 residues. V lost 4 bases, J lost 0 bases, and 10 bases stayed unmatched. The CDR3 bases are TGTGCCAGCAGCTCTCGGACTAGCGGGGGCCTCTGGAGCACAGATACGCAGTATTTT. Encoded protein: CASSSRTSGGLWSTDTQYF.

The chain carries TRBV4-1 and TRBJ2-7; D unclear. This CDR3 is 14 amino acids long. Trimming pared 4 bases from V and 0 bases from J, leaving 10 bases between. Looked up from germline, CDR1 is MGHRA and CDR2 is YSYEKL. This chain's CDR3 is CASSLAASSYEQYF. The CDR3 region has the DNA TGCGCCAGCAGCCTCGCTGCTAGCTCCTACGAGCAGTACTTC.

The gene calls are TRBV10-2 and TRBJ2-4, with unresolved D. This CDR3 has 15 amino acids. Germline CDR1 and CDR2: WSHSY and SAAADI. V was shortened by 6 bases and J by 4 bases, with 16 bases between the two germline ends. CDR3 coding DNA: TGCGCCAGCAGGGTAGCTCGAACCACGAAAAACATTCAGTACTTC. This encodes CASRVARTTKNIQYF.

This chain connects TRBV9 to TRBJ2-1; D may be TRBD1 (6 bases). V lost 0 bases to trimming and J lost 1 base, with 8 bases between them. The CDR3 sequence is 15 residues long. Germline assignment: CDR1 SGDLS and CDR2 YYNGEE. CDR3 DNA: TGTGCCAGCAGCGTAGGGGGGCAATCCTACAATGAGCAGTTCTTC. This codes for CASSVGGQSYNEQFF.

The chain uses TRBV2 and TRBJ1-1; TRBD1 is a possible D gene (6 bases). Germline lookup yields CDR1 SNHLY and CDR2 FYNNEI. CDR3 length: 15 amino acids. Trimming removed 3 bases at V and 0 bases at J, with 11 bases between. The DNA of the CDR3 is TGTGCCAGCAGTGAGGGACAAGGACTGAACACTGAAGCTTTCTTT. Translated: CASSEGQGLNTEAFF.

This sequence joins TRBV12-5 and TRBJ2-7, with D possibly matching TRBD2 (5 bases). CDR1 is LGHNT and CDR2 is FRNRAP in the germline V gene. The CDR3 runs to 13 residues. Trimming pared 2 bases from V and 3 bases from J, leaving 8 bases between. CDR3 DNA: TGTGCTAGTGGTTTGAGGGAGTTCTACGAGCAGTACTTC. It translates to CASGLREFYEQYF. Together with reference TRBV12-5 and TRBJ2-7, the CDR3 gives the full variable domain: DARVTQTPRHKVTEMGQEVTMRCQPILGHNTVFWYRQTMMQGLELLAYFRNRAPLDDSGMPKDRFSAEMPDATLATLKIQPSEPRDSAVYFCASGLREFYEQYFGPGTRLTVT.

For this clone: Germline is not matched at one junction end, which may reflect a read error. The chain recombines TRBV7-7 with TRBJ2-6; D not resolved. Germline loops: CDR1 SSHAT, CDR2 FNYEAQ (reference sequence). CDR3 length: 18 amino acids. The CDR3 loop is CASSMNPPQTAGANVLTF. For the CDR3, the DNA is TGTGCTAGCAGCATGAACCCACCCCAAACAGCTGGGGCCAACGTCCTGACTTTC.

The CDR3: CASSLWTSGAVGQFF. The CDR3 region has the DNA TGTGCCAGCAGTCTTTGGACTAGCGGGGCGGTGGGGCAGTTCTTC. The chain links TRBV6-2 or TRBV6-3 to TRBJ2-1, with 12 bases that match TRBD2. The CDR3 is made up of 15 amino acids. Germline-derived CDR1 and CDR2 are MNHEY and SVGEGT. V was pared by 5 bases and J by 12 bases, with 11 bases of the junction left unmatched.

The genes are TRBV19 and TRBJ1-1, with D unclear. Between the trimmed V and J ends, which lost 6 bases and 4 bases, there was a span of 15 bases. The CDR3 loop spans 14 amino acids. Looked up from germline, CDR1 is LNHDA and CDR2 is SQIVND (reference sequence). The CDR3 protein is CASSLKRGFTEAFF. CDR3 bases: TGTGCCAGTAGCCTAAAACGAGGGTTCACTGAAGCTTTCTTT.

The genes are TRBV30 and TRBJ1-2; D call uncertain. Trimming left V 3 bases short and J 1 base short, with 6 bases between. The CDR3 extends over 12 amino acids. Germline-derived CDR1 and CDR2 are GTSNPN and SVGIG (reference sequence). CDR3 in amino acids: CAWRVGNYGYTF. For the CDR3, the DNA is TGTGCCTGGAGGGTCGGTAACTATGGCTACACCTTC. The variable domain in full, completed from reference TRBV30 and TRBJ1-2, reads SQTIHQWPATLVQPVGSPLSLECTVEGTSNPNLYWYRQAAGRGLQLLFYSVGIGQISSEVPQNLSASRPQDRQFILSSKKLLLSDSGFYLCAWRVGNYGYTFGSGTRLTVV.

This chain links TRBV6-6 with TRBJ1-1; 7 bases line up with TRBD1. Germline V CDR1 and CDR2: MNHNY, SVGAGI (reference sequence). There are 13 residues in the CDR3. Trimming removed 8 bases from V and 5 bases from J; junction bases left unmatched: 8. DNA for the CDR3: TGTGCCAGCTCAACGGGACAGCAAACTGAAGCTTTCTTT. Its translation is CASSTGQQTEAFF.